A single sample gave rise to the 11 T cell receptor beta chains below, sequenced in a study of regulatory and conventional T cells in RAG deficiency. Genomic DNA came from blood conventional CD4+ T cells gated CD25-low CD127-high. Method: immunoSEQ multiplex PCR; TCRdb's copy keeps in-frame clones and lacks some. This sample yields 20,000 to 25,000 clones, of which approximately 95% are seen a single time; around 1.4% belongs to the top ten. These same records also appear under a second study, on regulatory T cells. That report notes: Amplification used 52 TRBV primers and 13 TRBJ primers.

Material: CD25- CD4+ T cells sorted from blood. Receptors were obtained from a human donor in good health.

This clone was seen once. V and J are TRBV5-4 and TRBJ2-7; no reliable D call. The CDR3 has 11 amino acids. V lost 1 base and J 7 bases, leaving 6 bases between the germline ends. Per the germline V gene, CDR1 is SGHNT and CDR2 is YYREEE (reference sequence). The CDR3, as DNA: TGTGCCAGCAGCTTGTACACAGAGCAGTACTTC. It translates to CASSLYTEQYF.

The V and J genes are TRBV6-6 and TRBJ1-4, with a possible D match to TRBD1 (6 bases). V was shortened by 6 bases and J by 15 bases, with 26 bases between the two germline ends. This CDR3 spans 15 amino acids. Germline assignment: CDR1 MNHNY and CDR2 SVGAGI (reference sequence). Written as DNA, the CDR3 is TGTGCCAGCAGCTCTAGTGCTGGGACAAACAATTTTTTGTTTTTT. This encodes CASSSSAGTNNFLFF.

This clone has just one count. The chain employs TRBV11-3 and TRBJ2-1, with 9 bases fitting TRBD1. CDR1 and CDR2 from the germline V gene are SGHNT and YENEEA. Trimming removed 5 bases from V and 8 bases from J; junction bases left unmatched: 4. The CDR3 covers 13 residues. The CDR3 is CASSRQGEDEQFF. The CDR3 nucleotides are TGTGCCAGCAGCCGACAGGGGGAGGATGAGCAGTTCTTC.

The chain employs TRBV5-1 and TRBJ2-3; D is uncertain. The CDR3 sequence is 14 residues long. Trimming left V 4 bases short and J 0 bases short, with 9 bases between. CDR1 is SGHRS, CDR2 YFSETQ, per germline. The CDR3 spells CASSLVPSTDTQYF. The CDR3 nucleotides read TGCGCCAGCAGCCTAGTTCCTAGCACAGATACGCAGTATTTT.

The rearrangement joins TRBV11-2 to TRBJ1-6, with D perhaps TRBD1 (6 bases). This CDR3 spans 16 amino acids. Per the germline V gene, CDR1 is SGHAT and CDR2 is FQNNGV. Trimming took off 5 bases at V and 8 bases at J, with 19 bases between the two ends. Written as DNA, the CDR3 is TGTGCCAGCAGCGTACGACAGGTTCCTACGGATTCACCCCTCCACTTT. This encodes CASSVRQVPTDSPLHF.

V gene TRBV6-1 combines with J gene TRBJ2-2; 8 bases align to TRBD2. The germline V gene has CDR1 MNHNS and CDR2 SASEGT. The CDR3 contains 15 residues. J lost 5 bases, V lost 6 bases, and 8 bases had no gene match. CDR3 DNA sequence: TGTGCCAGCAGGATGTCGGGACTAGTGACCGGGGAGCTGTTTTTT. This translates into CASRMSGLVTGELFF.

This rearrangement joins TRBV11-2 to TRBJ2-1; 13 positions agree with TRBD2. The V segment lost 3 bases and the J segment 4 bases; nucleotides outside the gene matches: 9. The CDR3 length is 18 residues. In germline, CDR1 is SGHAT, CDR2 FQNNGV. The DNA for the CDR3 is TGTGCCAGCAGCTTCCGGACTAGCGGGGGAGGTCGATACAATGAGCAGTTCTTC. Its protein product is CASSFRTSGGGRYNEQFF.

This clone was recorded only once. The V call is TRBV18, the J call TRBJ2-7, with 10 positions matching TRBD2. CDR3 length: 17 residues. Germline trimming cut 3 bases from V and 0 bases from J; bases unmatched to any gene: 8. Germline V CDR1 and CDR2: KGHSH, LQKENI. CDR3 DNA: TGTGCCAGCTCACCTATAGCGGGGGGACTAAGCTCCTACGAGCAGTACTTC. It translates to CASSPIAGGLSSYEQYF.

The J gene is TRBJ1-3, the V gene TRBV5-4, with a tentative D call TRBD1 (5 bases). The germline V gene encodes CDR1 SGHNT and CDR2 YYREEE (reference sequence). This CDR3 has 17 amino acids. Between the trimmed V and J ends, which lost 4 bases and 3 bases, there was a span of 20 bases. This CDR3 is CASSARRGNGYGNTIYF. In DNA form, the CDR3 reads TGTGCCAGCAGCGCCCGACGGGGGAACGGGTATGGAAACACCATATATTTT.

This chain connects TRBV15 to TRBJ2-1, with a possible D match to TRBD1 (6 bases). The CDR3 spans 13 residues. V was trimmed by 3 bases and J by 7 bases, leaving 10 bases between them. Per germline, CDR1 LNHNV and CDR2 YYDKDF (reference sequence). CDR3: CATSSKQGNEQFF. The CDR3 DNA is TGTGCCACCAGCAGCAAACAGGGTAATGAGCAGTTCTTC.

The chain uses TRBV19 and TRBJ2-6, with 11 bases fitting TRBD1. The J segment lost 0 bases and the V segment lost 9 bases, leaving 7 bases of the junction unmatched. CDR1 and CDR2 (germline): LNHDA, SQIVND (reference sequence). CDR3 length: 17 amino acids. CDR3 in amino acids: CASRDRGSGSGANVLTF. In DNA, the CDR3 is TGTGCCAGCCGGGACAGGGGGTCGGGCTCTGGGGCCAACGTCCTGACTTTC.